A single sample gave rise to the 14 T cell receptor beta chains below, sequenced in a study of T cell repertoires in cytomegalovirus infection. Via MiXCR, TCRdb re-called the reads, giving one row per CDR3 protein. The data contain approximately 500,000 distinct CDR3 sequences, roughly 29% of them seen just once; the ten biggest clones take up about 13%. Sequencing used PBMCs. The receptor source for this set is a human donor in good health (CMV status not recorded). Some clones in this sample may be carry-over from other donors' samples.

This clonotype was counted between two and nine times. The rearrangement uses TRBV10-3 and TRBJ2-1; no definite D call. Germline CDR1 ENHRY, CDR2 SYGVKD. The CDR3 consists of 12 residues. V lost 3 bases, J lost 6 bases, and 6 bases lay in between. CDR3 sequence (DNA): TGTGCCATCAGTGACCCCTTCAATGAGCAGTTCTTC. It yields the protein CAISDPFNEQFF.

This clonotype was seen repeatedly, ten times or more. This sequence joins TRBV7-8 and TRBJ2-3, with D unclear. Germline V CDR1 and CDR2: SGHVS, FQNEAQ. Trimming pared 3 bases from V and 0 bases from J, leaving 7 bases between. The CDR3 loop spans 14 amino acids. CDR3 coding DNA: TGTGCCAGCAGCTTCCCAGGAAGCACAGATACGCAGTATTTT. Protein sequence: CASSFPGSTDTQYF.

The chain couples TRBV5-1 to TRBJ1-1; 7 bases fit TRBD1. The CDR3 sequence is 14 residues long. V lost 5 bases, J lost 3 bases, and 7 bases stayed unmatched. CDR1 is SGHRS and CDR2 is YFSETQ in the germline V gene. CDR3 nucleotide sequence: TGCGCCAGCAGTTCCGGGACAGCATACACTGAAGCTTTCTTT. It is translated as CASSSGTAYTEAFF.

This clonotype was seen only a few times. The chain combines TRBV11-2 with TRBJ2-3; no definite D call. The V gene lost 2 bases and the J gene lost 4 bases, with 10 bases spanning the gap. The germline gives CDR1 SGHAT, CDR2 FQNNGV. The CDR3 is 14 residues long. The CDR3 sequence is CASSLRLIPDTQYF. The CDR3 region has the DNA TGTGCCAGCAGCTTAAGACTGATTCCAGATACGCAGTATTTT.

There are a few counts of this clonotype. CDR3 sequence (DNA): TGCAGTGCTAGGGATAAAGAGACCCAGTACTTC. This translates into CSARDKETQYF. The V call is TRBV20-1, the J call TRBJ2-5, with D unclear. Trimming left V 3 bases short and J 3 bases short, with 5 bases between. CDR1 is DFQATT, CDR2 SNEGSKA, per germline (reference sequence). The CDR3 is 11 residues long.

This clonotype showed up just once. V usage is TRBV11-2 and J usage is TRBJ2-7; TRBD1 agrees at 9 bases. Germline V gene sequence: CDR1 SGHAT, CDR2 FQNNGV. The CDR3 has 15 amino acids. The trim removed 1 base at V and 3 bases at J, leaving 4 bases unmatched. As DNA, the CDR3 is TGTGCCAGCAGCTTAGTCACAGGGGGCGACTACGAGCAGTACTTC. This sequence encodes CASSLVTGGDYEQYF.

The sample holds many counts of this clonotype. The CDR3 sequence is CASSLAGTSGSFADTQYF. In nucleotides, the CDR3 is TGTGCCAGCAGCTTAGCCGGGACTAGCGGGAGCTTCGCAGATACGCAGTATTTT. The V gene is TRBV7-2, the J gene TRBJ2-3; 14 bases are shared with TRBD2. CDR1 and CDR2 from the germline V gene are SGHTA and FQGNSA. This CDR3 has 18 amino acids. The V segment lost 0 bases and the J segment 4 bases; nucleotides outside the gene matches: 6.

This clonotype occurred a few times. The chain recombines TRBV6-2 or TRBV6-3 with TRBJ2-1; tentatively, D is TRBD2 (6 bases). The length of the CDR3 is 15 residues. Trimming left V 6 bases short and J 14 bases short, with 26 bases between. The germline CDR1 and CDR2 sequences are MNHEY and SVGEGT. Written as DNA, the CDR3 is TGTGCCAGCAGCCCAGACTCAAGCGGGTCTTTGGGGGAGTTCTTC. This gives the protein CASSPDSSGSLGEFF.

The V gene is TRBV6-2 or TRBV6-3, the J gene TRBJ1-1, with a weak D call TRBD1 (6 bases). Germline CDR1 and CDR2: MNHEY and SVGEGT. This CDR3 has 14 residues. The ends were cut back, 7 bases at V and 7 bases at J, with 19 bases in the middle. CDR3 in DNA: TGTGCCAGCACCGATTTATGGACAGCCATTGAAGCTTTCTTT. It specifies CASTDLWTAIEAFF.

This clonotype was found many times. V is TRBV7-2 and J is TRBJ2-2; D is unresolved. The germline V gene has CDR1 SGHTA and CDR2 FQGNSA. V lost 1 base and J 4 bases, leaving 13 bases between the germline ends. The CDR3 loop spans 16 amino acids. This chain's CDR3 is CASSLVGSARTGELFF. As DNA, the CDR3 is TGTGCCAGCAGCTTAGTGGGGTCAGCGCGCACCGGGGAGCTGTTTTTT.

J is TRBJ1-1 and V is TRBV18, with D unclear. CDR1 is KGHSH and CDR2 is LQKENI in the germline V gene. The CDR3 contains 13 residues. The V end was cut by 4 bases, the J end by 4 bases, with 10 bases between. In nucleotides, the CDR3 is TGTGCCAGCTCACGACAAGACTTCACTGAAGCTTTCTTT. It is translated as CASSRQDFTEAFF.

V gene TRBV29-1 combines with J gene TRBJ2-3; the match to TRBD2 covers 10 bases. CDR1 is SQVTM, CDR2 ANQGSEA, per germline. V lost 6 bases to trimming and J lost 4 bases; unmatched junction nucleotides: 7. The CDR3 consists of 14 residues. CDR3 amino acids: CSVSSGSFADTQYF. CDR3 in DNA: TGCAGCGTCTCTAGCGGGAGTTTTGCAGATACGCAGTATTTT.

A few counts support this clonotype. CDR3 protein: CASSLADYGTGELFF. The CDR3 DNA sequence: TGCGCCAGCAGCTTGGCGGACTACGGCACCGGGGAGCTGTTTTTT. The V call is TRBV5-1, the J call TRBJ2-2; possible D gene TRBD2, 6 bases. The CDR3 loop spans 15 amino acids. The germline CDR1 and CDR2 sequences are SGHRS and YFSETQ. The V end lost 0 bases, the J end lost 4 bases, and 10 bases lay between the germline ends.

The chain links TRBV7-2 to TRBJ2-7; 9 nucleotides line up with TRBD1. This CDR3 region has 15 residues. The trim removed 5 bases at V and 5 bases at J, leaving 10 bases unmatched. Germline V gene lookup returns CDR1 SGHTA and CDR2 FQGNSA. CDR3 DNA sequence: TGTGCCAGCAGCCCCCTCGGACAGGGGATTCACGAGCAGTACTTC. Protein: CASSPLGQGIHEQYF.